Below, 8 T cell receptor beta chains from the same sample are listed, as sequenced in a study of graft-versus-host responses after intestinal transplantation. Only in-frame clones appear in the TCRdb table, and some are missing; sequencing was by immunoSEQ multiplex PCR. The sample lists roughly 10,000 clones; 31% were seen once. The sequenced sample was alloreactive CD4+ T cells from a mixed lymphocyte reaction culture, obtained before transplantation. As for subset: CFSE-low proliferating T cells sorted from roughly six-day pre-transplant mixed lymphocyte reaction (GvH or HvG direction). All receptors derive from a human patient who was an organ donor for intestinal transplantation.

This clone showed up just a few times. The CDR3 bases are TGTGCCAGCAGCTTGGGGGGGCTGGGCTACACCTTC. Protein: CASSLGGLGYTF. The genes are TRBV4-2 and TRBJ1-2, with a tentative D call TRBD1 (6 bases). CDR3 length: 12 amino acids. V was trimmed by 5 bases and J by 8 bases, leaving 12 bases between them. Germline values: CDR1 LGHNA, CDR2 YNFKEQ.

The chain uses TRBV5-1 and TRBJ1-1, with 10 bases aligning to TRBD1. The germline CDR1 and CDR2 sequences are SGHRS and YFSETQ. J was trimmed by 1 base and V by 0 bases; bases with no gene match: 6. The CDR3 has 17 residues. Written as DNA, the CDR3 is TGCGCCAGCAGCTTGGTGTGGGGACAGGGGACGAACACTGAAGCTTTCTTT. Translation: CASSLVWGQGTNTEAFF.

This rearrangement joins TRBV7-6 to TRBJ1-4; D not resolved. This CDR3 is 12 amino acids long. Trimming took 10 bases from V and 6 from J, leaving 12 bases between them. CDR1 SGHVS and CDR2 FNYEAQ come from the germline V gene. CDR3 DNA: TGTGCCACCAGGCCCTTTGATGAAAAACTGTTTTTT. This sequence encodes CATRPFDEKLFF.

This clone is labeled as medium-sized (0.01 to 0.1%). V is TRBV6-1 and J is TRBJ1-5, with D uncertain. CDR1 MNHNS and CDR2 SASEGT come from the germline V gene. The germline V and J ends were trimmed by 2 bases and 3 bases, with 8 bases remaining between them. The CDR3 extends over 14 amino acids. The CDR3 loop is CASSEPHSNQPQHF. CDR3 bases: TGTGCCAGCAGTGAACCACACTCCAATCAGCCCCAGCATTTT.

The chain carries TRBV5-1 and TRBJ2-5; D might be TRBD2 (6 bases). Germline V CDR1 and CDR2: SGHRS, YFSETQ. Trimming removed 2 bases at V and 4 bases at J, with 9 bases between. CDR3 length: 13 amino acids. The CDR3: CASSLSGGETQYF. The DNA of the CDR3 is TGCGCCAGCAGCTTATCCGGGGGAGAGACCCAGTACTTC.

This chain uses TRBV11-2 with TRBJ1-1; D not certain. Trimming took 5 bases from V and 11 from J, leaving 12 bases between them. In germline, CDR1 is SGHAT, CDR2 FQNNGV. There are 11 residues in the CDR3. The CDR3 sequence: CASSQGPGAFF. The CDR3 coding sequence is TGTGCCAGCAGCCAAGGCCCTGGGGCTTTCTTT.

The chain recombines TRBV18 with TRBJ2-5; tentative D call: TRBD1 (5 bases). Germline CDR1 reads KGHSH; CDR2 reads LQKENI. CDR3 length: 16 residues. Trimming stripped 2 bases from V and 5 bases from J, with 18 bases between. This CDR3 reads CASSPITGPQTETQYF. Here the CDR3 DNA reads TGTGCCAGCTCACCAATCACAGGCCCCCAAACGGAGACCCAGTACTTC.

The CDR3 spells CASSPVFGGRISKNIQYF. CDR3 in DNA: TGTGCCAGCAGCCCAGTGTTTGGGGGGCGTATATCCAAAAACATTCAGTACTTC. This chain connects TRBV11-2 to TRBJ2-4; D tentatively reads TRBD1 or TRBD2 (6 bases each). Germline V gene lookup returns CDR1 SGHAT and CDR2 FQNNGV. V gave up 5 bases and J gave up 2 bases, with 22 bases separating them. The CDR3 has 18 amino acids.